The source of this T cell receptor (beta chain) is a study of cytomegalovirus exposure and HLA in healthy donors (dated by TCRdb to the late 2010s). The study in broad terms: An earlier analysis of a few hundred of the donors reported about 280 Gb of sequence data and about 120 million unique TCR beta sequences obtained from roughly 170 million T cells. About 310 gigabases of sequencing data and tens of millions of unique TCR sequences were included in an early release covering 500 to 750 HLA-typed donors. The genetic ancestry cluster associated with self-reported Caucasian donors included approximately 85% of the 398 genotyped donors. The study aimed to test whether signatures of past pathogen exposure could be identified by cataloging public T cell receptors. The study used immunosequencing to profile the T cell repertoires of approximately 630 subjects and linked those repertoires to cytomegalovirus serostatus. A separate validation cohort of approximately 130 different subjects was used in addition to the 666-subject first cohort. To predict cytomegalovirus infection status, the study combined high-throughput TCR immunosequencing, statistical association of individual TCRs with disease status, and machine learning. A later analysis re-analyzed previously published TCR beta repertoires from 666 donors and added high-resolution HLA genotyping to study TCR occurrence patterns. Rather than drawing on any new phenotypic data, the later analysis identified candidate immune exposures from TCR beta sequences and the way those sequences occurred across donors. An earlier analysis of a few hundred of the donors applied high-throughput TCR beta sequencing to assess whether each TCR beta V gene segment acted as functional or pseudogenic. Alongside the repertoire data, information on donor age, sex, ethnicity and CMV serostatus was compiled. A later genetic analysis used genome-wide SNP genotypes for about three fifths of the roughly 700 donors, treating that subset as a discovery cohort. All discovery cohort repertoires had been generated using a single sequencing platform. Class I and class II HLA loci were covered by the typing at four-digit resolution. The number of donors typed differed by locus, with roughly 620-630 for A, B, C, DRB1 and DQB1, around 560 for DQA1, over 600 for DPA1, and around 460 for DPB1. Because of strong linkage in the cohort, four or five DR-DQ haplotypes were treated as single units for association and clustering. Among approximately 370 genotyped donors of the cohort, an average of around 240,000 unique TCR beta nucleotide sequences was sequenced per donor, of which about 18% were non-productive. The full study reports these points: The authors suggested that the approach could potentially be extended to other disease states and immunological phenotypes. In a later analysis, around 15,000 TCR beta sequences were associated with specific HLA alleles at a false discovery rate of 0.05. CMV serostatus was the only immune exposure information available for the cohort. A further reported finding was that TCR beta sequences accurately predicted the HLA-A and HLA-B alleles for most subjects in the first cohort. Correlated functional status among segregating V segments might be attributable to linkage disequilibrium, but an unknown experimental factor could not be ruled out. According to a later analysis, TCR association rates differed among HLA loci, with DRB1 alleles showing the most associated TCRs and HLA-C alleles showing the fewest. The study listed 150 to 200 TCR beta chains as associated with cytomegalovirus. In vitro tests confirmed that a few of the cytomegalovirus-associated TCR beta chains recognize cytomegalovirus antigens. A cluster of highly shared sequence variants was judged likely to be a technical artifact of the sequencing pipeline. The classifier was reported to diagnose cytomegalovirus status with high specificity and sensitivity in both the original and validation cohorts. Several of the top co-occurrence clusters appeared to be linked to parvovirus B19, influenza, CMV and Epstein-Barr virus, according to a later analysis. In a later genetic analysis, fewer N-insertions in productive TCRs were reported among donors in an Asian-associated ancestry cluster than the 666-donor mean. Because HLA typing was missing for some donors at each locus, association tests included only the typed subset. In a later analysis, HLA-associated TCR beta chains showed more clonal expansion and lower generation probabilities than non-associated chains that were equally common. In a later analysis, most CMV-associated TCR beta chains were found to appear HLA-restricted, with HLA associations seemingly driven largely by CMV exposure. Most TCR sequences were observed very rarely across donors, whereas some public TCRs were present in many individuals. V-gene and J-gene trimming of TCR beta chains was associated with a missense DCLRE1C variant in a later genetic analysis, and the association was replicated in an independent cohort. The earlier analysis of 587 of the donors excluded some 15 rarely observed V segments, including chromosome 9 orphons, because counts were too low. Roughly uniform sequencing depth across donors was assumed in presence/absence analyses, although this assumption may not hold. When HLA alleles, especially DR and DQ, strongly co-occurred, TCR associations were difficult to assign to individual alleles. In this cohort, only TCR beta chains were sequenced, and detectable features were limited by the absence of alpha or paired-chain data. In an earlier analysis of approximately 590 of the donors, most TCR beta V segments appeared in productive rearrangements about 87% or about 30% of the time, broadly matching IMGT annotations. Some IMGT-functional V segments, including TRBV6-2 and TRBV6-3, could not be told apart with the 87-base-pair reads, so those segments were excluded.

Worth noting for this clone: Its antigen is still unknown.

The germline V gene sets CDR1 to MDHEN and CDR2 to SYDVKM. V drops 8 bases and J drops 0 bases, leaving 20 bases in between. The CDR3 runs 17 amino acids, cysteine and phenylalanine included. Here the CDR3 DNA is all that survives: 51 bases in frame from base 1. The cohort was made up of roughly 670 healthy bone marrow donors. At the time of sampling, every cohort member was nominally healthy, though immune exposures that went unrecorded were likely present. The donor tested CMV seronegative and was one of the 352 seronegative cohort members. A peripheral blood sample was collected from each donor, and TCR beta sequencing was performed on peripheral blood mononuclear cells. The Qiagen DNeasy Blood Extraction Kit was used to extract genomic DNA from the blood cell samples. The library came from the immunoSEQ multiplex PCR assay. For the multiplex PCR, a mixture combining 60 forward primers for TCR Vbeta segments and 13 reverse primers for TCR Jbeta segments was used. The CDR3 region of rearranged TCR beta genes was amplified from genomic DNA with a multiplex PCR assay. The amplified TCR beta libraries were sequenced on the Illumina HiSeq System as 87-base-pair reads. As for the original processing: Across the roughly 700 repertoires, a later analysis counted around 80 million unique TCR beta chains, 9 million to 14 million of which were shared by at least two donors. Raw reads were error-corrected and collapsed into unique sequences by a nearest-neighbor algorithm in which closely related sequences were merged to remove PCR and sequencing errors. Alignment of CDR3 sequences to IMGT reference sequences was used to assign V, D and J gene segments. For a sequence to be retained, a match of at least six nucleotides to both a V gene segment and a J gene segment was required. A rearrangement was called productive if the CDR3 had no stop codons and remained in frame with V and J, and every other rearrangement was called non-productive. CDR3 was defined according to IMGT convention as the region running from the second conserved V-encoded cysteine to the conserved J-encoded phenylalanine. In an earlier analysis of around 570 of the donors, sequences lacking an unambiguous match to a single V gene segment were excluded. An earlier analysis of fewer than 650 of the donors classified V segments as functional when productive rearrangements were above 56.7% and as segregating when the standard deviation between donors was above 5%. A statistical classification framework was built for diagnosing cytomegalovirus status from the catalog of TCR beta chain sequences. A later analysis assigned V and J genes by comparing TCR nucleotide sequences with IMGT/GENE-DB human TR gene sequences. In a later analysis, CDR3 sequences and most-parsimonious VDJ recombination scenarios were assigned using the TCRdist pipeline. In a later analysis, each TCR beta chain was defined by its CDR3 amino acid sequence together with its V-gene family, and reads lacking a unique V-gene family were excluded. A later analysis removed several hundred highly shared, low-generation-probability nucleotide sequences to deal with suspected cross-contamination and a sequencing artifact. For each public chain, a later analysis derived a clonal expansion index from normalized ranks of inferred template counts within each repertoire. A later analysis computed generation probabilities with a VDJ recombination model fitted to out-of-frame rearrangements, and checked the results against IGoR. In a later analysis, TCR-TCR, TCR-HLA and TCR-CMV co-occurrence was scored with hypergeometric tests, and a repertoire-size bias correction was applied to TCR pairs. False discovery rates were estimated in a later analysis by permuting HLA or CMV assignments 20 times. In a later analysis, co-occurring TCRs were grouped with DBSCAN, and TCRdist sequence similarity was added when clustering was performed within HLA-allele-positive subsets. Repertoires with fewer than 30,000 or more than 120,000 public chains were left out of co-occurrence clustering, as were a handful of repertoires with anomalous nucleotide sharing. Entries here come from immuneACCESS through TCRdb and include only in-frame sequences with V and J called. Some clones fail to appear in such tables; in the studies checked, an unresolved V gene covers under half of the shortfall, and the cause of the remainder is unknown. V, J and clone size derive from that table, while D and trimming were established from the DNA sequence. In this sample's table one finds some 150,000 clones. The ten biggest clones cover about 2% of the sample.

The sequence was collected from a young woman in good health and CMV-seronegative. Sequences were obtained from PBMCs. This chain is built from TRBV28 and TRBJ1-5, with TRBD1 perhaps the D gene, on 6 matching bases. In nucleotide form, the sequence is TGTGCCAGCCTACAGGGTATCTTACTTCATAGCAATCAGCCCCAGCATTTT. It translates as CASLQGILLHSNQPQHF.